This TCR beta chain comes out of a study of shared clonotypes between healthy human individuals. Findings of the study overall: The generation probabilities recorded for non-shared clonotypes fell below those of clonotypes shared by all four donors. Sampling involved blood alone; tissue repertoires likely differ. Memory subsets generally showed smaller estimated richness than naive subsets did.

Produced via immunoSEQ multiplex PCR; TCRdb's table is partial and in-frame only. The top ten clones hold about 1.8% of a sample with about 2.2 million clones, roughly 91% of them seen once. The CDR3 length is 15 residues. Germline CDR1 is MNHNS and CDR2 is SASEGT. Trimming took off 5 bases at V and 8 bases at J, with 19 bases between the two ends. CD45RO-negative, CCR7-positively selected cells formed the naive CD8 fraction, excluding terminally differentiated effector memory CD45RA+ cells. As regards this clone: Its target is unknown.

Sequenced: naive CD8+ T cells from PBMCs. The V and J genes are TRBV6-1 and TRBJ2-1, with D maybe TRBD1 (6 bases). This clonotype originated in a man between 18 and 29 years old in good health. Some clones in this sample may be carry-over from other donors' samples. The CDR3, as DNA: TGTGCCAGCAGTTCCCTGGACAGCTCTTTCTATGAGCAGTTCTTC. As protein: CASSSLDSSFYEQFF.